The source of this T cell receptor beta chain is a study of T cell changes during pregnancy in multiple sclerosis. The data were produced by immunoSEQ multiplex PCR, yet TCRdb's version contains in-frame clones alone and is incomplete. In the table there are about 48,000 clones, around 90% of which are singletons. The V gene end was trimmed by 1 base and the J gene end by 4 bases; junction bases not matched to a gene: 4. Germline CDR1 MGHRA, CDR2 YSYEKL. The CDR3 contains 15 residues. The origin of this receptor is a female donor with multiple sclerosis, enrolled in a pregnancy study. The starting material was CD4+ T cells from peripheral blood mononuclear cells, obtained in the third trimester of pregnancy. This rearrangement joins TRBV4-1 to TRBJ1-3; 7 nucleotides line up with TRBD1. CDR3 protein: CASSQGQGAGNTIYF. The CDR3 DNA follows: TGCGCCAGCAGCCAAGGACAGGGAGCGGGAAACACCATATATTTT.